The rows below give T cell receptor beta chains drawn from one sample of a study of blood T cells in healthy people across ages. TCRdb used MiXCR to reprocess the 5' RACE reads, holding one entry per CDR3 protein. The sample lists fewer than 800,000 distinct CDR3 sequences, about 34% occurring once. The material sequenced was blood. The receptor set was obtained from a woman of 80 years or more in good health. Both conserved end residues are trimmed from each CDR3. The order of the fields is clone size, V gene, J gene, CDR3 protein. The size of a clone is reported for some rows only, either as once, few or many, or as a class for expanded clones.

many,TRBV6-6,TRBJ2-1,ASSPTTSAYNEQF
many,TRBV6-2/TRBV6-3,TRBJ2-6,ASSYGNRGFSGANVLT
few,TRBV4-1,TRBJ1-5,ASSQAIPGQGPRGNQPQH
few,TRBV13,TRBJ1-1,ASSFKQGNKAF
many,TRBV6-1,TRBJ2-1,ASSEQWGNEQF
many,TRBV3-1,TRBJ2-5,ASTRTSGETQY
NA,TRBV4-2,TRBJ1-2,AGSRVRQGLNGFGYT
NA,TRBV5-1,TRBJ1-1,ASSISTANTEAF
many,TRBV27,TRBJ2-7,ASSSGKVNSPGYEQY
once,TRBV12-3/TRBV12-4,TRBJ1-4,ASSFRQNEKRF
many,TRBV5-1,TRBJ1-1,ASSLGGVNTEAF
many,TRBV7-2,TRBJ2-5,ASSLVSRGGETQY
NA,TRBV24-1,TRBJ1-5,ATGGQGGNQPQH
NA,TRBV20-1,NA,SARGGNSRDYEQY
NA,TRBV20-1,TRBJ2-3,SAVRAQGTGTQY
many,TRBV7-2,TRBJ2-1,ASSLSGANFNEQF
NA,TRBV7-2,TRBJ2-7,ASSLARGGATYEQY
NA,TRBV6-1,NA,ASSEQGPETQY
NA,TRBV15,TRBJ2-7,ATSVGGGKNIWY
many,TRBV6-5,TRBJ2-7,ASSRQVYSYEQY
NA,TRBV7-9,TRBJ2-7,ASSPGPDGQY
few,TRBV7-9,TRBJ2-1,ASRAGTGLSYNEQF
many,TRBV20-1,TRBJ2-3,SAADGTVSTDTQY
few,TRBV11-1,TRBJ2-1,ASSSAGEWHNEQF